A few counts support the clone carrying this TCR beta chain. The data originate from a study of blood T cell repertoires in COVID-19. Overall study context: Italy, Spain and the United States were the sources of the convalescent and acute COVID-19 samples. Sources were T cells, B-cell-depleted T cells, or PBMCs; the material itself was cDNA or gDNA.

Patients of the Seattle cohort, enrolled during active infection, were followed longitudinally. Original processing methods: Reference gene primer amplification in the assay estimated nucleated cell counts. Data came from immunoSEQ multiplex PCR; TCRdb stores just in-frame clones and leaves some out. V and J calls and clone size follow that table, whereas D and trimming were derived from the DNA. Among under 550,000 clones listed, 70% to 90% were seen once. This CDR3 has 14 amino acids. Germline values: CDR1 MGHRA, CDR2 YSYEKL. The V end was cut by 4 bases, the J end by 4 bases, with 13 bases between.

Sequences were obtained from peripheral blood. This sequence was found in a man between 18 and 29 years old with COVID-19, enrolled during active disease. This chain joins TRBV4-1 and TRBJ1-2; no clear D gene. In DNA form, the CDR3 reads TGCGCCAGCAGCCCTGCGGGCGGCTTCTATGGCTACACCTTC. It encodes CASSPAGGFYGYTF.